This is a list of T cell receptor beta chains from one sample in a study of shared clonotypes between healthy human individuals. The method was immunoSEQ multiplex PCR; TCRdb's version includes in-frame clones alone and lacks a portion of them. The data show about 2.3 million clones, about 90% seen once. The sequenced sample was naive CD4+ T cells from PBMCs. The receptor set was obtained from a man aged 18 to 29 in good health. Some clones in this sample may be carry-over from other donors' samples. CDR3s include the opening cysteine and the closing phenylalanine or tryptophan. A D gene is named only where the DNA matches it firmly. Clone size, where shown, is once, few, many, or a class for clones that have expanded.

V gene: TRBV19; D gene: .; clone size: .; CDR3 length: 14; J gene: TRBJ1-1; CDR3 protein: CASSIFGANTEAFF; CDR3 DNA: TGTGCCAGTAGTATTTTCGGGGCGAACACTGAAGCTTTCTTT
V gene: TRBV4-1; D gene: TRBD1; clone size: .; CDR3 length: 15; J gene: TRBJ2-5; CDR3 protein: CASSQGDRDGETQYF; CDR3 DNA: TGCGCCAGCAGCCAGGGGGACAGGGATGGGGAGACCCAGTACTTC
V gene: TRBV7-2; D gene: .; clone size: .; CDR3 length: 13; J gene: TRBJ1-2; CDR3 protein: CASSLGDTYGYTF; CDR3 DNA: TGTGCCAGCAGCTTAGGCGACACCTATGGCTACACCTTC
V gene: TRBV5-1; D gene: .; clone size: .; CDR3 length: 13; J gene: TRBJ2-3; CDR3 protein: CASSLQGTDTQYF; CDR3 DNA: TGCGCCAGCAGTCTTCAGGGCACAGATACGCAGTATTTT
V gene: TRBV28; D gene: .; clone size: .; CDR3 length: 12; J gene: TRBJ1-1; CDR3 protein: CASSLIGVEAFF; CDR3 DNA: TGTGCCAGCAGTTTAATAGGGGTCGAAGCTTTCTTT
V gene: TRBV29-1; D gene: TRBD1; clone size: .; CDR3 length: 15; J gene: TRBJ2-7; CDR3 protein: CSVFAPQGSFREQYF; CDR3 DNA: TGCAGCGTTTTTGCCCCACAGGGGAGCTTTCGCGAGCAGTACTTC
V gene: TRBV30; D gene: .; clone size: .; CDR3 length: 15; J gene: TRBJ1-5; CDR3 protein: CAWSRGGFSNQPQHF; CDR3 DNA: TGTGCCTGGAGTAGGGGTGGTTTCAGCAATCAGCCCCAGCATTTT
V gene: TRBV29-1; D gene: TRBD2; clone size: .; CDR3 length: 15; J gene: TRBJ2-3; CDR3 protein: CSGSGLAGGSDTQYF; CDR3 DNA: TGCAGCGGGAGTGGACTAGCGGGAGGGTCGGATACGCAGTATTTT
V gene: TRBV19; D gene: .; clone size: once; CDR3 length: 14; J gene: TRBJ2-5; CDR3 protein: CASSTGQIQETQYF; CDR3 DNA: TGTGCCAGTAGTACCGGACAGATCCAAGAGACCCAGTACTTC
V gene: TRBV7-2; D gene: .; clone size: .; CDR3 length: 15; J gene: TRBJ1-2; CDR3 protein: CASSLPQGTLYGYTF; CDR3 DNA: TGTGCCAGCAGCTTACCCCAGGGCACTCTCTATGGCTACACCTTC
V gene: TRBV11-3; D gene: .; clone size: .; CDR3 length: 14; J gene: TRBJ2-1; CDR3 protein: CASSLRGTNNEQFF; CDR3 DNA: TGTGCCAGCAGCTTACGGGGCACGAACAATGAGCAGTTCTTC
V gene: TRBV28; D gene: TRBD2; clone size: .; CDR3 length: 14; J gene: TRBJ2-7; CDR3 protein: CASKISGSSYEQYF; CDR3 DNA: TGTGCCAGCAAAATTAGCGGGAGCTCCTACGAGCAGTACTTC
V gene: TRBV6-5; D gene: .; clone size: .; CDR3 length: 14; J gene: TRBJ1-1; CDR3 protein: CASSYSSGWTEAFF; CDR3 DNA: TGTGCCAGCAGTTACTCGAGTGGATGGACTGAAGCTTTCTTT
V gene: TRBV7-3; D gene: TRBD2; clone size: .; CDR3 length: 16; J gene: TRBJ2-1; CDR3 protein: CASSLIAGASYNEQFF; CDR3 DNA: TGTGCCAGCAGCTTAATAGCGGGAGCCTCCTACAATGAGCAGTTCTTC
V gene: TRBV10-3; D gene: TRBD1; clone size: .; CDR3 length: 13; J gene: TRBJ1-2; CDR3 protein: CAINPDRVSGYTF; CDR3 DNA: TGTGCCATCAACCCGGACAGGGTGTCTGGCTACACCTTC
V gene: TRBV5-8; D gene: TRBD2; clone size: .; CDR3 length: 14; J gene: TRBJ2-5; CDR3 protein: CASSLGGSRETQYF; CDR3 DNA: TGTGCCAGCAGCTTGGGCGGGAGTAGAGAGACCCAGTACTTC
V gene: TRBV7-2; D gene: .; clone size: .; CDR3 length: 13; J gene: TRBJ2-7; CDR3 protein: CASSLRGNYEQYF; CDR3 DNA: TGTGCCAGCAGCTTACGGGGCAACTACGAGCAGTACTTC
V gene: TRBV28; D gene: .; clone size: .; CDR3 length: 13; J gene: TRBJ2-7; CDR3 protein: CASTFGGSYEQYF; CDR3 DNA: TGTGCCAGCACCTTTGGGGGGTCCTACGAGCAGTACTTC
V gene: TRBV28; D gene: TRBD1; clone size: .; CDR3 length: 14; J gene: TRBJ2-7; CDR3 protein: CASSPYRGPYEQYF; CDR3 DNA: TGTGCCAGCAGTCCGTACAGGGGGCCCTACGAGCAGTACTTC
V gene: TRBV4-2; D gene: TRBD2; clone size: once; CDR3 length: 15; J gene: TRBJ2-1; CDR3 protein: CASREREVLYNEQFF; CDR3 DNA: TGTGCCAGCAGGGAACGGGAGGTCCTCTACAATGAGCAGTTCTTC
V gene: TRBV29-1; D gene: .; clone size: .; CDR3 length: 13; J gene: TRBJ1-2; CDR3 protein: CSVWTLGIYGYTF; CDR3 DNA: TGCAGCGTGTGGACGCTTGGGATCTATGGCTACACCTTC
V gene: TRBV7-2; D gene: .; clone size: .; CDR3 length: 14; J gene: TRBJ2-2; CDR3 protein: CASSFTTEPGELFF; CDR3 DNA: TGTGCCAGCAGCTTTACGACTGAGCCGGGGGAGCTGTTTTTT
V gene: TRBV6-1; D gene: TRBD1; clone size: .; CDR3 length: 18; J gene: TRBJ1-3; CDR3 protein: CASSEAGRGIRQGDTIYF; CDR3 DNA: TGTGCCAGCAGTGAAGCGGGTCGAGGGATCCGACAGGGAGACACCATATATTTT
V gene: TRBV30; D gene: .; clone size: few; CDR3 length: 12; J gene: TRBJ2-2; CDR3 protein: CAWLGNTGELFF; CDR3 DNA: TGTGCCTGGTTGGGGAACACCGGGGAGCTGTTTTTT
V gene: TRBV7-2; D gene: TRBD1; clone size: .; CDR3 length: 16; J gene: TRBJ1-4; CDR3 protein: CASSRTTGALGEKLFF; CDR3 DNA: TGTGCCAGCAGCCGGACGACAGGGGCGCTAGGAGAAAAACTGTTTTTT
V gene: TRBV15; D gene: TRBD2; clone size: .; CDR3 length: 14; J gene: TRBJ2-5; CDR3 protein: CATSRPGGQETQYF; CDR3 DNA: TGTGCCACCAGCAGGCCGGGGGGCCAAGAGACCCAGTACTTC
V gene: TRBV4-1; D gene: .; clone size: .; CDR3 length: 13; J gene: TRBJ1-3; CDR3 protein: CASSQDGRSAIYF; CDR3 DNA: TGCGCCAGCAGCCAAGATGGCAGAAGCGCCATATATTTT
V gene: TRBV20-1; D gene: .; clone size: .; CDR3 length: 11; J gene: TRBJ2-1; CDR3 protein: CSASAYNEQFF; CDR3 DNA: TGCAGTGCTAGCGCCTACAATGAGCAGTTCTTC
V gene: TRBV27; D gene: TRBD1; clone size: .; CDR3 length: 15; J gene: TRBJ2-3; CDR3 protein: CASSSEGASTDTQYF; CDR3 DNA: TGTGCCAGCAGTTCTGAGGGGGCTTCCACAGATACGCAGTATTTT
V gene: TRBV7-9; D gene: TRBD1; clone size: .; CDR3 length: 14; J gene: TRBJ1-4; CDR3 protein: CASSQRQGNEKLFF; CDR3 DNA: TGTGCCAGCAGTCAGAGACAGGGGAATGAAAAACTGTTTTTT
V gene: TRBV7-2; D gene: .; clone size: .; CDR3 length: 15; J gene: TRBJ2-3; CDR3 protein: CASSVDGRQADTQYF; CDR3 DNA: TGTGCCAGCAGCGTAGACGGACGGCAGGCAGATACGCAGTATTTT
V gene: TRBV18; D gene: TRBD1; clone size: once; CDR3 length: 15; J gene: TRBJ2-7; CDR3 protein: CASSPETGVNYEQYF; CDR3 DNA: TGTGCCAGCTCACCGGAAACAGGGGTCAACTACGAGCAGTACTTC
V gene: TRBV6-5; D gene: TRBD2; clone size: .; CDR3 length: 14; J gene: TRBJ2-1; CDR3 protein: CASRRLAGANEQFF; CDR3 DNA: TGTGCCAGCAGACGACTAGCGGGGGCCAATGAGCAGTTCTTC
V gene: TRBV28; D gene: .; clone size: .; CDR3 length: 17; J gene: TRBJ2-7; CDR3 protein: CASSFPVDRFVRNEQYF; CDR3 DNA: TGTGCCAGCAGTTTTCCGGTTGACAGGTTCGTTCGGAACGAGCAGTACTTC
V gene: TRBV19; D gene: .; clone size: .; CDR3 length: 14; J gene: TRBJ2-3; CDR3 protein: CASSSPVRTDTQYF; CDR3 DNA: TGTGCCAGTAGTTCCCCGGTGCGGACAGATACGCAGTATTTT
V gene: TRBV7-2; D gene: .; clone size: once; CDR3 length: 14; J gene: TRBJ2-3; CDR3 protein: CASSPDTLPDTQYF; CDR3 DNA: TGTGCCAGCAGCCCGGACACCCTCCCAGATACGCAGTATTTT
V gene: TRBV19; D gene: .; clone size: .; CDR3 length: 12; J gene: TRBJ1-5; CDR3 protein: CASSMGSQPQHF; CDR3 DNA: TGTGCCAGTAGTATGGGCTCTCAGCCCCAGCATTTT
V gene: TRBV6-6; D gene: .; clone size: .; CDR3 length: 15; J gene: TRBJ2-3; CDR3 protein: CASSYSGGSTDTQYF; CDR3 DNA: TGTGCCAGCAGTTACTCTGGGGGGAGCACAGATACGCAGTATTTT
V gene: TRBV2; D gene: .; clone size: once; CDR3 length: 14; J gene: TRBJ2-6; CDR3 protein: CASSPYSGANVLTF; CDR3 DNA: TGTGCCAGCAGTCCCTATTCTGGGGCCAACGTCCTGACTTTC
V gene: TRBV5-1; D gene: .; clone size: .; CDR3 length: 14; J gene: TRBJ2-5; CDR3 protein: CASSSLQRAETQYF; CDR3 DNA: TGCGCCAGCAGCTCCCTCCAGCGGGCGGAGACCCAGTACTTC
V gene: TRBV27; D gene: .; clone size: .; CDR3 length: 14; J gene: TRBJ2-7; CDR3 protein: CASSFRGLKGEQYF; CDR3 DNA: TGTGCCAGCAGTTTCAGAGGGTTAAAAGGGGAGCAGTACTTC
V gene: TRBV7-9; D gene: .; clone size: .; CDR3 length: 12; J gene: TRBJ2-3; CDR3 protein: CASSPLPGTQYF; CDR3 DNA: TGTGCCAGCAGTCCGCTGCCCGGGACGCAGTATTTT
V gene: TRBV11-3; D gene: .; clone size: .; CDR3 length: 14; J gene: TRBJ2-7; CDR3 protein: CASSLGQGAYEQYF; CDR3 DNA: TGTGCCAGCAGCTTAGGTCAGGGTGCCTACGAGCAGTACTTC
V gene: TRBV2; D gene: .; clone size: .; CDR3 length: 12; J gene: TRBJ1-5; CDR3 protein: CASTGSQQPQHF; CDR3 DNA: TGTGCCAGTACAGGGTCCCAACAGCCCCAGCATTTT
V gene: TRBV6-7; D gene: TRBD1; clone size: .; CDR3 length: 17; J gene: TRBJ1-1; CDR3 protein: CASSFPLLFDRGTEAFF; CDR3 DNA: TGTGCCAGCAGTTTCCCTCTCCTTTTTGACAGGGGCACTGAAGCTTTCTTT
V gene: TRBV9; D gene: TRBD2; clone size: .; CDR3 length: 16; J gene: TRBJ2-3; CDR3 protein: CASSTDGRLHTDTQYF; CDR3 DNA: TGTGCCAGCAGCACCGACGGGAGGCTGCACACAGATACGCAGTATTTT
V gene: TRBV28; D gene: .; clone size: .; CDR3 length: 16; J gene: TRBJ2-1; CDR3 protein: CASSAPQAGSYNEQFF; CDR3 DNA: TGTGCCAGCAGTGCCCCCCAAGCGGGCTCCTACAATGAGCAGTTCTTC
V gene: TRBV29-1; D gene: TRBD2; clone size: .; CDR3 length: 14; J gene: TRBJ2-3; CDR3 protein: CSEVSAGVTDTQYF; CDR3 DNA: TGCAGCGAGGTGTCAGCGGGAGTAACAGATACGCAGTATTTT
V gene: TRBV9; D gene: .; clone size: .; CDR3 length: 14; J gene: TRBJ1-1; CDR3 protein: CASSASTSNTEAFF; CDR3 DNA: TGTGCCAGCAGCGCCTCGACCTCGAACACTGAAGCTTTCTTT
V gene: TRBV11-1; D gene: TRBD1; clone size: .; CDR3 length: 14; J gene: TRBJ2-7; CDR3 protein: CASSLGQGPYEQYF; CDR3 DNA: TGTGCCAGCAGCCTCGGACAGGGCCCCTACGAGCAGTACTTC
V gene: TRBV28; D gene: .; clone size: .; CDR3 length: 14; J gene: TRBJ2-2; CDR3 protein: CASRGGPSGGELFF; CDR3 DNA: TGTGCCAGCAGGGGCGGCCCAAGCGGCGGGGAGCTGTTTTTT
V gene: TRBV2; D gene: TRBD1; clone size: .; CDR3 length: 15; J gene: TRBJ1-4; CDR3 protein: CASSLGGANNEKLFF; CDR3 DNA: TGTGCCAGCAGCCTAGGGGGCGCGAATAATGAAAAACTGTTTTTT
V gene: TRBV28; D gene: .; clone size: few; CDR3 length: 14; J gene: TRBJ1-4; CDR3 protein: CASSLRGPSEKLFF; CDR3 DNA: TGTGCCAGCAGTTTACGGGGGCCCAGTGAAAAACTGTTTTTT
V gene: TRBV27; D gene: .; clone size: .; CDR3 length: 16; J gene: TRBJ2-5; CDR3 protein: CASSFPRTVVRETQYF; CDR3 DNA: TGTGCCAGCAGTTTCCCCCGGACAGTGGTGCGGGAGACCCAGTACTTC
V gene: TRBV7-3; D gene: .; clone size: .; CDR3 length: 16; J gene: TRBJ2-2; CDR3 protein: CASSLRPPANTGELFF; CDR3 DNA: TGTGCCAGCAGCTTAAGGCCCCCGGCGAACACCGGGGAGCTGTTTTTT
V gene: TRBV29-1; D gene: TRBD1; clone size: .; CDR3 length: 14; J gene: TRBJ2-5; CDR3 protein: CSVRDRGPQETQYF; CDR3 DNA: TGCAGCGTCCGGGACAGGGGGCCCCAAGAGACCCAGTACTTC
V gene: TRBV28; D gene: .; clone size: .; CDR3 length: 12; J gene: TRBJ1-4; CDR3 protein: CASTPEREKLFF; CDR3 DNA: TGTGCCAGCACCCCTGAGAGGGAAAAACTGTTTTTT